Listed below are T cell receptor beta chains from one sample, sequenced in a study of blood T cell repertoires in COVID-19. The assay was immunoSEQ multiplex PCR, and TCRdb's table has in-frame clones only and misses some. The sample has about 170,000 clones, roughly 90% seen once; the top ten hold approximately 0.8%. The sample was PBMCs or T cells enriched from blood (not recorded which). The receptors were sampled from a woman between 18 and 29 years old who had recovered from COVID-19. The CDR3 runs from the conserved cysteine through the conserved F or W. A D gene is named only where the DNA matches it firmly.

cdr3_nt: TGCGCCAGCAGCTCCCTAGGGACAGGGGCGAACACTGAAGCTTTCTTT; cdr3_aa: CASSSLGTGANTEAFF; v_call: TRBV5-1; j_call: TRBJ1-1; d_call: TRBD1
cdr3_nt: TGTGCCAGCAGGGGGGCTCTGGGGCGGGTCACTGAAGCTTTCTTT; cdr3_aa: CASRGALGRVTEAFF; v_call: TRBV27; j_call: TRBJ1-1; d_call: NA
cdr3_nt: TGTGCCAGCAGTTTATCCCTGACAAGCTCCTACGAGCAGTACTTC; cdr3_aa: CASSLSLTSSYEQYF; v_call: TRBV27; j_call: TRBJ2-7; d_call: NA
cdr3_nt: TGTGCCAGCAGCCCAGGATTGAACACCGGGGAGCTGTTTTTT; cdr3_aa: CASSPGLNTGELFF; v_call: TRBV7-3; j_call: TRBJ2-2; d_call: NA
cdr3_nt: TGTGCCAGTAGTCCAAGGACAGGGGGCGTGGAAGGTATCGGGGAGCTGTTTTTT; cdr3_aa: CASSPRTGGVEGIGELFF; v_call: TRBV19; j_call: TRBJ2-2; d_call: TRBD1
cdr3_nt: TGTGCCAGCAGCCCCCCGGTAGTTAGCTCTGGAAACACCATATATTTT; cdr3_aa: CASSPPVVSSGNTIYF; v_call: TRBV7-2; j_call: TRBJ1-3; d_call: NA
cdr3_nt: TGTGCCAGTAGAAAATCCGGGACAGGGGGATCCTACGAGCAGTACTTC; cdr3_aa: CASRKSGTGGSYEQYF; v_call: TRBV19; j_call: TRBJ2-7; d_call: TRBD1
cdr3_nt: TGTGCCAGCAGCTTTTCCGGGACAGGCTACAATGAGCAGTTCTTC; cdr3_aa: CASSFSGTGYNEQFF; v_call: TRBV7-2; j_call: TRBJ2-1; d_call: TRBD1
cdr3_nt: TGTGCCAGCACTAGCGGCAGCACAGATACGCAGTATTTT; cdr3_aa: CASTSGSTDTQYF; v_call: TRBV9; j_call: TRBJ2-3; d_call: TRBD2
cdr3_nt: TGTGCCAGCAGCTTGGGCGGGGGTGGCACTGAAGCTTTCTTT; cdr3_aa: CASSLGGGGTEAFF; v_call: TRBV5-4; j_call: TRBJ1-1; d_call: NA
cdr3_nt: TGTGCCAGTAGTTCGCGAGCGGACCACAAAAACATTCAGTACTTC; cdr3_aa: CASSSRADHKNIQYF; v_call: TRBV19; j_call: TRBJ2-4; d_call: NA
cdr3_nt: TGTGCCCTTAGAGACAGCATGAACACTGAAGCTTTCTTT; cdr3_aa: CALRDSMNTEAFF; v_call: TRBV30; j_call: TRBJ1-1; d_call: NA
cdr3_nt: TGTGCCAGCAGCCAATTCACAGGGGCTAACTATGGCTACACCTTC; cdr3_aa: CASSQFTGANYGYTF; v_call: TRBV4-2; j_call: TRBJ1-2; d_call: TRBD1
cdr3_nt: TGTGCCAGCAGTGCAGCGGGATCCAACTACAATGAGCAGTTCTTC; cdr3_aa: CASSAAGSNYNEQFF; v_call: TRBV6-4; j_call: TRBJ2-1; d_call: TRBD2